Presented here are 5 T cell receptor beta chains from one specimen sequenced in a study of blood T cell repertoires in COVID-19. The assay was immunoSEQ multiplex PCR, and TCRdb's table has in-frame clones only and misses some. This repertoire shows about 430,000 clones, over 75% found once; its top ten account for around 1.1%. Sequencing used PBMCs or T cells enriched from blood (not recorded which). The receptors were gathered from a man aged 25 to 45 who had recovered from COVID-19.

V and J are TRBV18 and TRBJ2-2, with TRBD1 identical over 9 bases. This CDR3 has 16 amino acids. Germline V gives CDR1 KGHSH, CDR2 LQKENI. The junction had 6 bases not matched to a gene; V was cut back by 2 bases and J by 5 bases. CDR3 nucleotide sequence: TGTGCCAGCTCACCATTTGGGACAGGGCCGACCGGGGAGCTGTTTTTT. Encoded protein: CASSPFGTGPTGELFF.

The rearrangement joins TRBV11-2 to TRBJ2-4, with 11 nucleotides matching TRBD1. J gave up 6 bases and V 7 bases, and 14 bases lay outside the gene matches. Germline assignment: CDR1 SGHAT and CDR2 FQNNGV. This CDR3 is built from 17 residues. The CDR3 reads CASTLRDRGTGTNIQYF. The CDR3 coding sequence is TGTGCCAGCACCCTTAGGGACAGGGGGACTGGGACAAACATTCAGTACTTC.

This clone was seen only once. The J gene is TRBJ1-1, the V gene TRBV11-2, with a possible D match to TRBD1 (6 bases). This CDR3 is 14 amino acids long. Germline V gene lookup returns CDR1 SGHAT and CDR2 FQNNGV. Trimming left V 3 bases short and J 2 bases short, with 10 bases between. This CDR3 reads CASSFTGSNTEAFF. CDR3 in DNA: TGTGCCAGCAGCTTTACAGGGTCCAACACTGAAGCTTTCTTT.

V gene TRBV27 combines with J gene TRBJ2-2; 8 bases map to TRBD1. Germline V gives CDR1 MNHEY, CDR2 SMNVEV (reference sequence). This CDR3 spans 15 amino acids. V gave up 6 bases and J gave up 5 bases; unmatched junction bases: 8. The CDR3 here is CASRLGQGVTGELFF. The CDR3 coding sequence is TGTGCCAGCAGACTAGGACAGGGTGTGACCGGGGAGCTGTTTTTT.

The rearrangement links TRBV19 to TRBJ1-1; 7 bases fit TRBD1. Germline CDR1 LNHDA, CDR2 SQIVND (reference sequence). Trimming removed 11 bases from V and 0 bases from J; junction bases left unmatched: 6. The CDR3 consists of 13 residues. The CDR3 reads CASSRGVNTEAFF. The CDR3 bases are TGTGCCTCCTCCAGGGGGGTGAACACTGAAGCTTTCTTT. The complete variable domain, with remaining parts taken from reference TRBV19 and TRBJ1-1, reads DGGITQSPKYLFRKEGQNVTLSCEQNLNHDAMYWYRQDPGQGLRLIYYSQIVNDFQKGDIAEGYSVSREKKESFPLTVTSAQKNPTAFYLCASSRGVNTEAFFGQGTRLTVV.